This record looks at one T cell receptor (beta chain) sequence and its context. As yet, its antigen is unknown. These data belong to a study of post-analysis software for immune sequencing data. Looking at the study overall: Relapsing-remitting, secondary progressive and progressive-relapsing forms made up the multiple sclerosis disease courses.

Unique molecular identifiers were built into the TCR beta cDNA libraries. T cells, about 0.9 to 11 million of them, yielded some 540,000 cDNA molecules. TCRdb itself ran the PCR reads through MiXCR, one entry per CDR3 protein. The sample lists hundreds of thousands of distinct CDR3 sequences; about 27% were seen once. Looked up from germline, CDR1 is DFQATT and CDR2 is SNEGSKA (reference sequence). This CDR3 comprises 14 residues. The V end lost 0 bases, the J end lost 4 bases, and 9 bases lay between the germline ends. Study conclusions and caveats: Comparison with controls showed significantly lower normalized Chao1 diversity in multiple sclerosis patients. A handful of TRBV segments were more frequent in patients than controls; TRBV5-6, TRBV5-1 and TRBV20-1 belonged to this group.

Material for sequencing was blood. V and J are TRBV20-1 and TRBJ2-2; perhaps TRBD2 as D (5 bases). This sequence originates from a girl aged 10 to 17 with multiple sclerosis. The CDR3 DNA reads TGCAGTGCTAGAGACGGGGTCAGCACCGGGGAGCTGTTTTTT. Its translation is CSARDGVSTGELFF.